Listed below are T cell receptor beta chains from one sample, sequenced in a study of shared clonotypes between healthy human individuals. Only in-frame clones appear in the TCRdb table, and some are missing; sequencing was by immunoSEQ multiplex PCR. The sample shows about 500,000 clones, around 77% of them seen only once. The specimen was PBMCs. Receptors originate from a woman between 40 and 55 years old in good health. Some clones in this sample may be carry-over from other donors' samples. CDR3s include the opening cysteine and the closing phenylalanine or tryptophan. Each record gives: D gene, clone size, J gene, CDR3 length, V gene, CDR3 protein, CDR3 DNA. The D gene is left open where the match is weak. Size is omitted from some rows. Given values are once, few, many or a class for expanded clones.

D: .; size: .; J: TRBJ2-1; length: 14; V: TRBV7-9; CDR3: CASSLDQGDNEQFF; DNA: TGTGCCAGCAGCTTAGACCAGGGAGACAATGAGCAGTTCTTC
D: .; size: .; J: TRBJ2-5; length: 14; V: TRBV7-9; CDR3: CASSLTGAQETQYF; DNA: TGTGCCAGCAGCTTGACGGGTGCCCAAGAGACCCAGTACTTC
D: .; size: once; J: TRBJ1-3; length: 16; V: TRBV10-3; CDR3: CAISESRRGPGNTIYF; DNA: TGTGCCATCAGTGAGTCGAGGAGGGGCCCTGGAAACACCATATATTTT
D: .; size: .; J: TRBJ2-7; length: 15; V: TRBV9; CDR3: CASSKGVAESYEQYF; DNA: TGTGCCAGCAGCAAGGGGGTAGCGGAGTCCTACGAGCAGTACTTC
D: .; size: .; J: TRBJ2-7; length: 17; V: TRBV18; CDR3: CASSPWTAPRSSYEQYF; DNA: TGTGCCAGCTCACCATGGACAGCCCCCCGTAGCTCCTACGAGCAGTACTTC
D: .; size: .; J: TRBJ2-1; length: 18; V: TRBV7-2; CDR3: CASSVRTLNTGPYNEQFF; DNA: TGTGCCAGCAGCGTCAGGACCCTTAACACAGGCCCCTACAATGAGCAGTTCTTC
D: .; size: .; J: TRBJ2-5; length: 12; V: TRBV25-1; CDR3: CASSESTETQYF; DNA: TGTGCCAGCAGTGAATCGACGGAGACCCAGTACTTC
D: TRBD2; size: .; J: TRBJ2-4; length: 19; V: TRBV27; CDR3: CASSSLGLAGALAKNIQYF; DNA: TGTGCCAGCAGTTCCCTTGGACTAGCGGGAGCCTTAGCCAAAAACATTCAGTACTTC
D: .; size: .; J: TRBJ2-7; length: 19; V: TRBV21-1; CDR3: CASSKQVLAGETSSYEQYF; DNA: TGTGCCAGCAGCAAGCAGGTGCTAGCGGGAGAGACCTCTTCCTACGAGCAGTACTTC
D: .; size: .; J: TRBJ2-5; length: 15; V: TRBV9; CDR3: CASSVVGGGGETQYF; DNA: TGTGCCAGCAGCGTGGTCGGGGGAGGAGGGGAGACCCAGTACTTC
D: TRBD2; size: .; J: TRBJ2-7; length: 18; V: TRBV7-2; CDR3: CASSLVGGLAGGGYEQYF; DNA: TGTGCCAGCAGCCTAGTCGGGGGTCTAGCGGGCGGTGGGTACGAGCAGTACTTC
D: TRBD1; size: .; J: TRBJ2-5; length: 15; V: TRBV7-9; CDR3: CASAPGQGAAETQYF; DNA: TGTGCCAGCGCTCCGGGACAGGGGGCAGCGGAGACCCAGTACTTC
D: TRBD2; size: many; J: TRBJ2-7; length: 17; V: TRBV9; CDR3: CASSPKRTSGRSYEQYF; DNA: TGTGCCAGCAGCCCCAAAAGGACTAGCGGGAGGTCCTACGAGCAGTACTTC
D: .; size: .; J: TRBJ1-5; length: 17; V: TRBV2; CDR3: CASSENGAGDRNQPQHF; DNA: TGTGCCAGCAGTGAAAACGGGGCGGGAGATCGCAATCAGCCCCAGCATTTT
D: .; size: many; J: TRBJ1-1; length: 16; V: TRBV13; CDR3: CASSLFGAGLNTEAFF; DNA: TGTGCCAGCAGCTTATTCGGGGCAGGACTGAACACTGAAGCTTTCTTT
D: TRBD2; size: once; J: TRBJ2-7; length: 15; V: TRBV5-4; CDR3: CASSDPRGGRREQYF; DNA: TGTGCCAGCAGCGACCCTCGGGGCGGGAGAAGAGAGCAGTACTTC
D: TRBD2; size: .; J: TRBJ2-5; length: 13; V: TRBV29-1; CDR3: CSVEPSGSKTQYF; DNA: TGCAGCGTGGAGCCTAGCGGGAGTAAGACCCAGTACTTC
D: TRBD1; size: .; J: TRBJ2-7; length: 17; V: TRBV11-2; CDR3: CASSLAPDRAKGVEQYF; DNA: TGTGCCAGCAGCTTAGCACCAGACAGGGCTAAGGGTGTGGAGCAGTACTTC
D: .; size: .; J: TRBJ2-2; length: 15; V: TRBV7-9; CDR3: CASSLKGGQTGELFF; DNA: TGTGCCAGCAGCTTAAAGGGGGGCCAAACCGGGGAGCTGTTTTTT
D: TRBD1; size: .; J: TRBJ1-5; length: 16; V: TRBV19; CDR3: CASRPSGTGGGQPQHF; DNA: TGTGCCAGTAGACCTTCCGGGACAGGGGGCGGCCAGCCCCAGCATTTT
D: TRBD2; size: .; J: TRBJ2-7; length: 17; V: TRBV2; CDR3: CASRASGRALAQDEQYF; DNA: TGTGCCAGCAGGGCTAGCGGGAGGGCCCTCGCCCAAGACGAGCAGTACTTC
D: .; size: .; J: TRBJ2-1; length: 17; V: TRBV7-6; CDR3: CASSLRRGQTSYNEQFF; DNA: TGTGCCAGCAGCTTAAGGCGAGGGCAGACATCCTACAATGAGCAGTTCTTC
D: .; size: .; J: TRBJ1-5; length: 18; V: TRBV21-1; CDR3: CASSTRTRQGGSNQPQHF; DNA: TGTGCCAGCAGCACACGAACTCGACAGGGTGGTAGCAATCAGCCCCAGCATTTT
D: TRBD1; size: .; J: TRBJ2-7; length: 16; V: TRBV5-8; CDR3: CASSLAPGQWPYEQYF; DNA: TGTGCCAGCAGCTTGGCCCCGGGACAGTGGCCCTACGAGCAGTACTTC
D: TRBD2; size: few; J: TRBJ2-1; length: 15; V: TRBV7-3; CDR3: CASSPRTSGYNEQFF; DNA: TGTGCCAGCAGCCCGCGGACTAGCGGGTACAATGAGCAGTTCTTC
D: TRBD1; size: once; J: TRBJ1-3; length: 17; V: TRBV27; CDR3: CASSPTGQGARGNTIYF; DNA: TGTGCCAGCAGTCCAACGGGACAGGGGGCGCGTGGAAACACCATATATTTT
D: TRBD1; size: .; J: TRBJ2-3; length: 15; V: TRBV28; CDR3: CASSTRGLRTDTQYF; DNA: TGTGCCAGCAGCACGAGGGGGCTTCGCACAGATACGCAGTATTTT
D: .; size: .; J: TRBJ2-7; length: 20; V: TRBV12-2; CDR3: CASRPGQGAHLRVMSYEQYF; DNA: TGTGCAAGTCGCCCAGGACAGGGGGCGCATTTGAGAGTTATGTCCTACGAGCAGTACTTC
D: TRBD1; size: many; J: TRBJ1-3; length: 15; V: TRBV7-2; CDR3: CASSPDRVRGNTIYF; DNA: TGTGCCAGCAGTCCCGACAGGGTCCGAGGAAACACCATATATTTT